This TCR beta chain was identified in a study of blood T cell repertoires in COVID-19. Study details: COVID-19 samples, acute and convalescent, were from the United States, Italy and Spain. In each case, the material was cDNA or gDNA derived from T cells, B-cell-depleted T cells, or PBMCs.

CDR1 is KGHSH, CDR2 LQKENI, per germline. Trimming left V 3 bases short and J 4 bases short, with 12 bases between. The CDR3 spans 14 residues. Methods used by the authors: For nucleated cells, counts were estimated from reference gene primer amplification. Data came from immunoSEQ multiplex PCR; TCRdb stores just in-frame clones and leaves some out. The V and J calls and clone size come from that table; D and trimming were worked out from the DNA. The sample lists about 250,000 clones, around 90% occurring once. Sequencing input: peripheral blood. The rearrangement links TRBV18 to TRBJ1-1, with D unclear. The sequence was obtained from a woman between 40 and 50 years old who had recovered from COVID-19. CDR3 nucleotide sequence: TGTGCCAGCTCACCCTACCGGGTCTCCACTGAAGCTTTCTTT. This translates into CASSPYRVSTEAFF.